Listed below are T cell receptor beta chains from one sample, sequenced in a study of molecular identifiers for immune sequencing clone quantification. TCRdb processed the PCR reads anew with MiXCR; each CDR3 protein has one entry. The data contain about 63,000 distinct CDR3 sequences, 15% to 20% of them seen just once; the ten biggest clones take up more than 1.3%. Sequences were obtained from naive CD8+ T cells from blood, with Jurkat cell RNA spiked in. All receptors derive from a human donor in good health. Some libraries in this study had Jurkat cell RNA spiked in. Each CDR3 is given with its conserved first and last residue. D genes are given only for firm matches. Some rows have no size entry. The others give once, few or many, or a class for an expanded clone.

v_call: TRBV20-1; j_call: TRBJ2-1; clone_size: -; cdr3_length: 13; d_call: -; cdr3_nt: TGCGGTGCCCCAATGAGCTCCTACAATGAGCAGTTCTTC; cdr3_aa: CGAPMSSYNEQFF
v_call: TRBV3-1; j_call: TRBJ2-2; clone_size: -; cdr3_length: 13; d_call: TRBD1; cdr3_nt: TGTGCCAGCAGCCAGGACAGGGCCGGGGAGCTGGTTTTT; cdr3_aa: CASSQDRAGELVF
v_call: TRBV30; j_call: TRBJ2-7; clone_size: many; cdr3_length: 13; d_call: -; cdr3_nt: TGTGCCTGGAGAGGCAGGGGCCTGGACGAGCAGTACTTC; cdr3_aa: CAWRGRGLDEQYF
v_call: TRBV27; j_call: TRBJ2-3; clone_size: -; cdr3_length: 16; d_call: -; cdr3_nt: TGTGCCAGCAGTTCAGAGGGCTCACTTGGTATAGATACGCAGTATTTT; cdr3_aa: CASSSEGSLGIDTQYF
v_call: TRBV7-9; j_call: TRBJ2-3; clone_size: many; cdr3_length: 15; d_call: TRBD1; cdr3_nt: TGTGCCAGCAGCACCGGGACAGCCAGCACAGATACGCAGTATTTT; cdr3_aa: CASSTGTASTDTQYF
v_call: TRBV3-1; j_call: TRBJ2-5; clone_size: few; cdr3_length: 10; d_call: -; cdr3_nt: TGTGCCAGCAGCCAAGAGACCCAGTACTTC; cdr3_aa: CASSQETQYF
v_call: TRBV9; j_call: TRBJ2-1; clone_size: -; cdr3_length: 16; d_call: -; cdr3_nt: TGTGCCAGCAGCGGGGGGACGGGACTCTCTTACAATGAGCAGTTCTTC; cdr3_aa: CASSGGTGLSYNEQFF
v_call: TRBV11-2; j_call: TRBJ2-1; clone_size: many; cdr3_length: 11; d_call: -; cdr3_nt: TGTGCCAGCAGCCCTTACAATGAGCAGTTCTTC; cdr3_aa: CASSPYNEQFF
v_call: TRBV7-8; j_call: TRBJ2-1; clone_size: many; cdr3_length: 13; d_call: -; cdr3_nt: TGTGCCAGCAGCTTAGGGCACAACAATGAGCAGTTCTTC; cdr3_aa: CASSLGHNNEQFF
v_call: TRBV19; j_call: TRBJ2-7; clone_size: many; cdr3_length: 13; d_call: -; cdr3_nt: TGTGCCAGTAGTTTCGGGACCAGCTACGAGCAGTACTTC; cdr3_aa: CASSFGTSYEQYF
v_call: TRBV27; j_call: TRBJ2-7; clone_size: -; cdr3_length: 15; d_call: -; cdr3_nt: TGTGCCAGCAGAGGAGCGGACCGAGTTCCGGGCGAGCAGTACTTC; cdr3_aa: CASRGADRVPGEQYF
v_call: TRBV27; j_call: TRBJ2-3; clone_size: many; cdr3_length: 16; d_call: TRBD2; cdr3_nt: TGTGCCAGCAGCTTGGGGATGCTAGCGGGAGCTGATACGCAGTATTTT; cdr3_aa: CASSLGMLAGADTQYF
v_call: TRBV5-4; j_call: TRBJ2-3; clone_size: many; cdr3_length: 16; d_call: TRBD2; cdr3_nt: TGTGCCAGCAGCTTGGATGGCGGGAGGGCCCGAGATACGCAGTATTTT; cdr3_aa: CASSLDGGRARDTQYF
v_call: TRBV28; j_call: TRBJ2-7; clone_size: many; cdr3_length: 14; d_call: TRBD2; cdr3_nt: TGTGCCAGCAGTTCCATTAGCGGGATAGGCGAGCAGTACTTC; cdr3_aa: CASSSISGIGEQYF